This T cell receptor beta chain was recovered during a study of early T cells in non-severe SARS-CoV-2 infection. Study summary: Whole-blood bulk RNA, unsorted, was sequenced, and chains were unpaired.

TCRdb independently ran MiXCR on the 5' RACE reads; one entry per CDR3 protein. This table has fewer than 85,000 distinct CDR3 sequences, around 14% appearing once. CDR3 size: 14 residues. In germline, CDR1 is SNHLY, CDR2 FYNNEI. The V gene lost 3 bases and the J gene lost 5 bases, with 11 bases spanning the gap. Specimen: whole blood. The rearrangement joins TRBV2 to TRBJ2-1, with D unresolved. This TCR came from an adult who was a healthcare worker with PCR-confirmed SARS-CoV-2 infection or an uninfected control (not recorded which). This chain's CDR3 is CASSESGLNNEQFF. The CDR3 nucleotides are TGTGCCAGCAGTGAGTCTGGCTTGAACAATGAGCAGTTCTTC.